This TCR beta chain appears in the sequencing data of a study of CD8+CD57+ T cells in acquired aplastic anemia. As regards this clonotype: As yet, its antigen is unknown.

General study points: There were over 25 CD8+ CDR3 sequences that occurred in both patients and controls.

Previously, flow cytometry had revealed CD8+CD57+ cell expansion in the patients chosen for sequencing. Profiling of TCR beta VDJ combinations and CDR3 sequences used genomic DNA as template. TCRdb re-called the reads through MiXCR, storing one row per CDR3 protein. Of nearly 60,000 distinct CDR3 sequences listed, roughly three fifths are singletons. Trimming stripped 8 bases from V and 3 bases from J, with 10 bases between. Germline V lookup: CDR1 SEHNR, CDR2 FQNEAQ (reference sequence). The CDR3 spans 12 residues. The source is a human donor with aplastic anemia. Input material: sorted CD4+, CD8+, or CD8+CD57+ T cells (not recorded which) from PBMCs. The chain couples TRBV7-9 to TRBJ1-1, with D tentatively TRBD1 (6 bases). The CDR3 nucleotides read TGTGCCAGCGTTAAGGGGGACACTGAAGCTTTCTTT. This sequence encodes CASVKGDTEAFF.